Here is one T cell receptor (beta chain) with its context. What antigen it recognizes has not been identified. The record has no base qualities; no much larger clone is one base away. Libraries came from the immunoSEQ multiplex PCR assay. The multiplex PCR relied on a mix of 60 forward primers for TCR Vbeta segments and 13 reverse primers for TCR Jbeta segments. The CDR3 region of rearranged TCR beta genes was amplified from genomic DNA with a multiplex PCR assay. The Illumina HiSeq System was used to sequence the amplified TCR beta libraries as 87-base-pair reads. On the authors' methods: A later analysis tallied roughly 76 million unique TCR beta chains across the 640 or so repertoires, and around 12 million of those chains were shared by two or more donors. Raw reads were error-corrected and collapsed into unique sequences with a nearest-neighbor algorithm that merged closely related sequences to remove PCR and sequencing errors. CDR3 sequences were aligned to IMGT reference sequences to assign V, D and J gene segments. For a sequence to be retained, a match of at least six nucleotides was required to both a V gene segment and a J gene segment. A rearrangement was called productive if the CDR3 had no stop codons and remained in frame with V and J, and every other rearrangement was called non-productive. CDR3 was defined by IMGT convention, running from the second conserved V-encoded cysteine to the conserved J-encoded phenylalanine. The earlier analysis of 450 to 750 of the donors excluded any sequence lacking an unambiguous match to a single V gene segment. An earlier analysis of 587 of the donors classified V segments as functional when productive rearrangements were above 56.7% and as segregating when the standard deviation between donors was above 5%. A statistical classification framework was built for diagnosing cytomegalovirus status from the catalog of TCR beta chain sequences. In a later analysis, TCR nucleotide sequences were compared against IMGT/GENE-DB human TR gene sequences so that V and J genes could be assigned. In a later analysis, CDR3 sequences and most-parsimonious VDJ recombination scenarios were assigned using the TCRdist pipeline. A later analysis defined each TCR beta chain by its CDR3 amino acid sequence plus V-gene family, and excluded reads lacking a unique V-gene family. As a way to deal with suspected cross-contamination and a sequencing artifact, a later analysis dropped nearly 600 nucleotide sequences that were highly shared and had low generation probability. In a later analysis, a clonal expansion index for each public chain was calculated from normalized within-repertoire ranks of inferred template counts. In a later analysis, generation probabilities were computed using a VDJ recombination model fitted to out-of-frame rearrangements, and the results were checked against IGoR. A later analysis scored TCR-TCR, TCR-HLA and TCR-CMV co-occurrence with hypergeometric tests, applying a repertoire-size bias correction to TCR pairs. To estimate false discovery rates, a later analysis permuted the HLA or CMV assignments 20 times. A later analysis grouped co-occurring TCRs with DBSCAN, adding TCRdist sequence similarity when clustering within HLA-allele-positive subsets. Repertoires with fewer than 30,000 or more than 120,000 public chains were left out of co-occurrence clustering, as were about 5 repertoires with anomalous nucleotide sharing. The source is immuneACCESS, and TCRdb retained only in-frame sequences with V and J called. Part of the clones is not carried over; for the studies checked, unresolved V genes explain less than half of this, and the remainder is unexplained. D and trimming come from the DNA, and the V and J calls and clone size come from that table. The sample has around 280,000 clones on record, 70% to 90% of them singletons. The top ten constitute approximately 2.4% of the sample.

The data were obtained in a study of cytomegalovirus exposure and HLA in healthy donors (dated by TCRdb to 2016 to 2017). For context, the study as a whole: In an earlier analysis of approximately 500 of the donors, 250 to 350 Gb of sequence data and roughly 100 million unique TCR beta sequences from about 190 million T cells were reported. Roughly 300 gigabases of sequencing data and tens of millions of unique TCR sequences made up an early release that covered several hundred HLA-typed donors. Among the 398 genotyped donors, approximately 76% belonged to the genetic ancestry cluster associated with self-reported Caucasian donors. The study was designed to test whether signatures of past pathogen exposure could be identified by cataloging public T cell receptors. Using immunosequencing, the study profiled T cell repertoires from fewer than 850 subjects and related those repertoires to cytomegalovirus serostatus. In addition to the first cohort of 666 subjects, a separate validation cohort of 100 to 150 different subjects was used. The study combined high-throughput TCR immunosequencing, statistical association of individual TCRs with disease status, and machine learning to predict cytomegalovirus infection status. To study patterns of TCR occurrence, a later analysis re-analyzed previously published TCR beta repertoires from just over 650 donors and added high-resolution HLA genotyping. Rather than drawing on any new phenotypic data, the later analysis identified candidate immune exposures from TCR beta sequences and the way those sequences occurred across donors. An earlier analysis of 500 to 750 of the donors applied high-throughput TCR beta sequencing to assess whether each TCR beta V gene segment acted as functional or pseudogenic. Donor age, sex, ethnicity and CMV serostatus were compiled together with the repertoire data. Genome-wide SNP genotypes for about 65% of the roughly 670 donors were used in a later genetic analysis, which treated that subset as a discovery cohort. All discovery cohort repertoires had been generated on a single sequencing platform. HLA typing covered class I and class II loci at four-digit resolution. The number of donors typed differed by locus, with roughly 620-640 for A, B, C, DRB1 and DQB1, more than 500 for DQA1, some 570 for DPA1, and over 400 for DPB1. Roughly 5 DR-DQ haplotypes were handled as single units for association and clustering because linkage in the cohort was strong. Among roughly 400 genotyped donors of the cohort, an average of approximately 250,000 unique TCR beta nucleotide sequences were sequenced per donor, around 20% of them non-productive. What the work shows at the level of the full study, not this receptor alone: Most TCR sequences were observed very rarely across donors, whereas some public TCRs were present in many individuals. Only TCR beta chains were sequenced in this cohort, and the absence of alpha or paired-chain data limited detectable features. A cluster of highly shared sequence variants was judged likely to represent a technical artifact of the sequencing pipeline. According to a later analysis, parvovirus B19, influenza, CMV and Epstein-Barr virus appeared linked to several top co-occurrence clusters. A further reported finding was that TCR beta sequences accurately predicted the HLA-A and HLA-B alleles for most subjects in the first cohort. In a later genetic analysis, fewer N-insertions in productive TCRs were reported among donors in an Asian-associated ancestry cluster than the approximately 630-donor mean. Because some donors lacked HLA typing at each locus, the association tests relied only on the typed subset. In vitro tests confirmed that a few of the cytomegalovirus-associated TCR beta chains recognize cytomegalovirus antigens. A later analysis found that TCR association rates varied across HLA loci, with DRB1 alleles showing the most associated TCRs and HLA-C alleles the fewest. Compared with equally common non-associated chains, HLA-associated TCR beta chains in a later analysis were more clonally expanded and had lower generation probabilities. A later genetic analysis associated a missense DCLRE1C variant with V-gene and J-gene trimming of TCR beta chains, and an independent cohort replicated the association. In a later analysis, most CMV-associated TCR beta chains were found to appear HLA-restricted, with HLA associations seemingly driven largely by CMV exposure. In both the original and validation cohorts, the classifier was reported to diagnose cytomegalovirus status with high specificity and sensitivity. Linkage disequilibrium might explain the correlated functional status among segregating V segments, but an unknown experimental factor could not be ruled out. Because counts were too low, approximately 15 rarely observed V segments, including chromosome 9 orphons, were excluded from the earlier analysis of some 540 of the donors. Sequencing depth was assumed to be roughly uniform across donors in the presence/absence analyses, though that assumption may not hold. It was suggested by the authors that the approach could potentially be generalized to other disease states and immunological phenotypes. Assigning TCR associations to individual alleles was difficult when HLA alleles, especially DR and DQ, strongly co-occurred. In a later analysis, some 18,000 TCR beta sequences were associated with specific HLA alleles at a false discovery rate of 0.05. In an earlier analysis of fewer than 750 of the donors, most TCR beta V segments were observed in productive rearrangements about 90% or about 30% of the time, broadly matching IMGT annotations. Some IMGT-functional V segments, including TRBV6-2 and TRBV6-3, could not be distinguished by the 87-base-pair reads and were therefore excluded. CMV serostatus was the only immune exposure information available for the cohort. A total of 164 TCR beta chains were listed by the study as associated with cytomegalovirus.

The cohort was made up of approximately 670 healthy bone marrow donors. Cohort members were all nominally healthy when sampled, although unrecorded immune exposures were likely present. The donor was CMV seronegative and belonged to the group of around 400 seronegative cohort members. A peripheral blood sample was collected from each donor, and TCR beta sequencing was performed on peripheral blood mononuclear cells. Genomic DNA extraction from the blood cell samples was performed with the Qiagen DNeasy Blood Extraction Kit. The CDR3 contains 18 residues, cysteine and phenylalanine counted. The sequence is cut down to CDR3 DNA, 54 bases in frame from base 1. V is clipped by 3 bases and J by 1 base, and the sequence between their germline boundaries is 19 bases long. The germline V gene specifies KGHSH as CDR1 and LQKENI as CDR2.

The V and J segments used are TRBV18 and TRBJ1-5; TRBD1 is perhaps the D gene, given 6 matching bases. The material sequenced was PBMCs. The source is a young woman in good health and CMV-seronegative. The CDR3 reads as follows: CASSPSPLSQGSNQPQHF. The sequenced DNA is TGTGCCAGCTCACCCAGTCCATTATCACAGGGAAGCAATCAGCCCCAGCATTTT.